This entry lists 24 T cell receptor beta chains sequenced from one sample in a study of T-cell memory formation after mild COVID-19. TCRdb recomputed calls from the 5' RACE reads with MiXCR, one row per CDR3 protein. The sample carries about 360,000 distinct CDR3 sequences, 13% to 15% recorded once. The sequenced material came from PBMCs or a T cell subset sorted from them (not recorded which). These receptors all stem from a young man who had mild COVID-19 (a few samples of this study predate the infection). Cell type and time point are not known.

This clonotype was counted between two and nine times. This chain joins TRBV11-2 and TRBJ2-5; 8 positions match TRBD2. The CDR3 covers 15 residues. From germline, CDR1 is SGHAT and CDR2 FQNNGV. V lost 3 bases, J lost 2 bases, and 5 bases stayed unmatched. CDR3 sequence (DNA): TGTGCCAGCAGCTTTCGACTAGCGCCACAAGAGACCCAGTACTTC. As protein: CASSFRLAPQETQYF.

In this sample, this clonotype turned up many times. The chain joins TRBV6-5 to TRBJ2-5; weak D call: TRBD2 (5 bases). Trimming cost V 1 base and J 2 bases, with 14 bases left between them. The CDR3 is made up of 16 amino acids. Germline V gene sequence: CDR1 MNHEY, CDR2 SVGAGI. The CDR3 region is CASSYFSGRNQETQYF. The CDR3 DNA reads as TGTGCCAGCAGTTACTTTTCGGGGAGAAATCAAGAGACCCAGTACTTC.

On this clonotype: Given a much more abundant clone one base away, this may be a read error. The CDR3 bases are TGTGCCAGAAGTTTAGCCCACGAGCAGTACTTC. Translating gives CARSLAHEQYF. The chain is built from TRBV12-3 or TRBV12-4 and TRBJ2-7; D uncertain. The CDR3 spans 11 residues.

The gene calls are TRBV29-1 and TRBJ2-7, with D unclear. From germline, CDR1 is SQVTM and CDR2 ANQGSEA. The CDR3 runs to 12 residues. V lost 7 bases, J lost 3 bases, and 13 bases lay in between. The DNA for the CDR3 is TGCAGCGGGGTTTTCGGAGTCTACGAGCAGTACTTC. As protein: CSGVFGVYEQYF.

This clonotype was observed a handful of times. This chain links TRBV2 with TRBJ2-5, with 9 bases lining up with TRBD2. V trimming: 10 bases; J trimming: 5 bases; junction bases outside the gene matches: 11. The CDR3 is 14 residues long. Per germline, CDR1 SNHLY and CDR2 FYNNEI. CDR3 protein: CATPLGTSRETQYF. In nucleotides, the CDR3 is TGTGCCACCCCCCTTGGGACTAGCAGGGAGACCCAGTACTTC.

In this sample, this clonotype turned up many times. The chain links TRBV5-1 to TRBJ2-3; 11 positions agree with TRBD2. CDR3 length: 16 amino acids. The V segment lost 0 bases and the J segment 3 bases; nucleotides outside the gene matches: 3. The V gene's germline CDR1 is SGHRS and CDR2 YFSETQ. CDR3 nucleotides: TGCGCCAGCAGCTTGGCTACTAGCGGGGGAACAGATACGCAGTATTTT. It encodes CASSLATSGGTDTQYF.

The table lists this clonotype with a few counts. The V gene is TRBV2, the J gene TRBJ2-7; D gene uncertain. Germline V gene sequence: CDR1 SNHLY, CDR2 FYNNEI. There are 13 residues in the CDR3. Deletions cut 7 bases from V and 3 bases from J, with 13 bases between. CDR3 DNA: TGTGCCAGCAACCGCAGGCCCAACTACGAGCAGTACTTC. The encoded protein is CASNRRPNYEQYF. Full variable domain (rest looked up from reference TRBV2 and TRBJ2-7): EPEVTQTPSHQVTQMGQEVILRCVPISNHLYFYWYRQILGQKVEFLVSFYNNEISEKSEIFDDQFSVERPDGSNFTLKIRSTKLEDSAMYFCASNRRPNYEQYFGPGTRLTVT.

Written as DNA, the CDR3 is TGCAGTGCTAGAGATCCGGTCACCGGGGAGCTGTTTTTT. It specifies CSARDPVTGELFF. This chain uses TRBV20-1 with TRBJ2-2; D remains unclear. CDR1 is DFQATT, CDR2 SNEGSKA, per germline (reference sequence). The V end was cut by 0 bases, the J end by 4 bases, with 6 bases between. The CDR3 totals 13 residues.

This clonotype was detected only once. This chain uses TRBV7-9 with TRBJ2-1, with D possibly being TRBD2 (5 bases). This CDR3 is built from 16 residues. Trimming removed 1 base from V and 5 bases from J, with 15 bases in between. Germline V gives CDR1 SEHNR, CDR2 FQNEAQ (reference sequence). The CDR3 sequence is CASSLVLRPGNNEQFF. The DNA of the CDR3 is TGTGCCAGCAGCTTAGTACTTCGGCCGGGGAACAATGAGCAGTTCTTC. Complete variable domain (other parts from reference TRBV7-9 and TRBJ2-1): DTGVSQNPRHKITKRGQNVTFRCDPISEHNRLYWYRQTLGQGPEFLTYFQNEAQLEKSRLLSDRFSAERPKGSFSTLEIQRTEQGDSAMYLCASSLVLRPGNNEQFFGPGTRLTVL.

V is TRBV6-2 or TRBV6-3 and J is TRBJ1-1; D not resolved. There are 14 residues in the CDR3. Germline loops: CDR1 MNHEY, CDR2 SVGEGT. Trimming removed 6 bases at V and 4 bases at J, with 15 bases between. The CDR3 coding sequence is TGTGCCAGCAGCTTACAAGCCCTAGTCACTGAAGCTTTCTTT. Its translation is CASSLQALVTEAFF.

The J gene is TRBJ1-2, the V gene TRBV20-1; D call uncertain. The ends were cut back, 4 bases at V and 4 bases at J, with 13 bases in the middle. The CDR3 contains 13 residues. The germline V gene has CDR1 DFQATT and CDR2 SNEGSKA (reference sequence). In nucleotides, the CDR3 is TGCAGTGCTAAGGCTTCGTCTATCTATGGCTACACCTTC. Its protein is CSAKASSIYGYTF.

The V call is TRBV20-1, the J call TRBJ2-5; D gene uncertain. The germline gives CDR1 DFQATT, CDR2 SNEGSKA (reference sequence). This CDR3 contains 13 residues. Trimming stripped 3 bases from V and 1 base from J, with 9 bases between. CDR3 loop: CSASVLGQETQYF. The CDR3, as DNA: TGCAGTGCTAGTGTCCTCGGCCAAGAGACCCAGTACTTC.

This clonotype showed up many times. The chain carries TRBV10-1 and TRBJ2-1; TRBD1 matches 7 bases. CDR3 length: 13 residues. The germline V gene has CDR1 WNHNN and CDR2 SYGVQD (reference sequence). Trimming took 4 bases from V and 9 from J; bases not matched to a gene: 6. CDR3 region: CASSGTGMGEQFF. CDR3 DNA: TGCGCCAGCAGTGGGACAGGAATGGGTGAGCAGTTCTTC.

The genes are TRBV5-6 and TRBJ1-1; no clear D. Trimming took off 3 bases at V and 1 base at J, with 13 bases between the two ends. The germline gives CDR1 SGHDT, CDR2 YYEEEE. The CDR3 spans 15 residues. CDR3 loop: CASSSTGRSNTEAFF. The CDR3 nucleotides read TGTGCCAGCAGCTCAACCGGGCGATCGAACACTGAAGCTTTCTTT.

In its sample, this clonotype was seen a few times. The chain recombines TRBV12-3 or TRBV12-4 with TRBJ2-2; maybe TRBD1 (5 bases). This CDR3 comprises 15 residues. Trimming left V 6 bases short and J 0 bases short, with 11 bases between. Written as DNA, the CDR3 is TGTGCCAGCAGCGTGACAGTCGCGAACACCGGGGAGCTGTTTTTT. Translation: CASSVTVANTGELFF.

DNA of the CDR3: TGTGCCATCAGCGGGATAGGAGAACCATTCTACGAGCAGTACTTC. Translation gives CAISGIGEPFYEQYF. This sequence joins TRBV10-3 and TRBJ2-7, with D possibly TRBD2 on 5 matching bases. Germline V gene sequence: CDR1 ENHRY, CDR2 SYGVKD. V dropped 6 bases and J dropped 3 bases, with 18 bases sitting between them. The CDR3 extends over 15 amino acids.

The J gene is TRBJ2-5, the V gene TRBV4-3, with D possibly TRBD2 on 5 matching bases. Looked up from germline, CDR1 is LGHNA and CDR2 is YSLEER. CDR3 size: 14 residues. V was clipped by 2 bases and J by 5 bases, with 12 bases between them. The CDR3 sequence: CASSQSGRGETQYF. DNA for the CDR3: TGCGCCAGCAGCCAAAGCGGTCGCGGGGAGACCCAGTACTTC.

This clonotype has more than one count but fewer than ten. This rearrangement joins TRBV5-1 to TRBJ2-5; TRBD1 is a possible D gene (6 bases). V gave up 5 bases and J gave up 1 base, with 9 bases separating them. The CDR3 consists of 13 residues. Germline V lookup: CDR1 SGHRS, CDR2 YFSETQ. The chain's CDR3 is CASRRGTQETQYF. CDR3 DNA: TGCGCCAGCAGGAGGGGGACCCAAGAGACCCAGTACTTC. The full variable domain, rest sourced from reference TRBV5-1 and TRBJ2-5, is KAGVTQTPRYLIKTRGQQVTLSCSPISGHRSVSWYQQTPGQGLQFLFEYFSETQRNKGNFPGRFSGRQFSNSRSEMNVSTLELGDSALYLCASRRGTQETQYFGPGTRLLVL.

V gene TRBV4-2 combines with J gene TRBJ2-7, with D tentatively TRBD1 or TRBD2 (6 bases each). Trimming cost V 5 bases and J 5 bases, with 10 bases left between them. Germline assignment: CDR1 LGHNA and CDR2 YNFKEQ. CDR3 length: 12 amino acids. The CDR3 loop is CASSNGGHEQYV. The DNA of the CDR3 is TGTGCCAGCAGCAACGGGGGCCACGAGCAGTACGTC.

The J gene is TRBJ1-5, the V gene TRBV20-1; D might be TRBD1 (6 bases). CDR3 size: 16 residues. Germline-derived CDR1 and CDR2 are DFQATT and SNEGSKA (reference sequence). The V and J ends lost 4 bases and 0 bases respectively, with 16 bases between them. CDR3 region: CSANIGQYHSNQPQHF. CDR3 bases: TGCAGTGCTAACATTGGACAGTATCATAGCAATCAGCCCCAGCATTTT.

This clonotype has only a few counts. The chain carries TRBV7-9 and TRBJ2-2, with a tentative D call TRBD2 (5 bases). Germline-derived CDR1 and CDR2 are SEHNR and FQNEAQ (reference sequence). The CDR3 is made up of 13 amino acids. V was cut by 11 bases and J by 1 base, with 11 bases left in between. CDR3 in amino acids: CALQRLNTGELFF. In DNA form, the CDR3 reads TGTGCCCTTCAGCGGTTGAACACCGGGGAGCTGTTTTTT.

This clonotype was found a few times. The chain couples TRBV6-5 to TRBJ2-7; D gene uncertain. The germline gives CDR1 MNHEY, CDR2 SVGAGI. V shed 0 bases and J shed 6 bases, with 9 bases lying between them. The CDR3 is 13 residues long. Here the CDR3 DNA reads TGTGCCAGCAGTTACTCGAGTTATGTCGAGCAGTACTTC. Translation gives CASSYSSYVEQYF.

This clonotype was counted a few times. The genes are TRBV9 and TRBJ2-3; no clear D gene. The CDR3 length is 13 residues. CDR1 and CDR2 (germline): SGDLS, YYNGEE. Deletions cut 4 bases from V and 5 bases from J, with 11 bases between. The CDR3 DNA follows: TGTGCCAGCAGCCCCCGCATCCTAGATACGCAGTATTTT. Translation: CASSPRILDTQYF.

This clonotype was observed many times. V gene TRBV12-3 or TRBV12-4 combines with J gene TRBJ2-7, with TRBD1 identical over 8 bases. J gave up 3 bases and V 3 bases, and 10 bases lay outside the gene matches. The CDR3 consists of 16 residues. This CDR3 reads CASSFSVTGAVYEQYV. CDR3 in DNA: TGTGCCAGCAGTTTTTCTGTGACAGGGGCGGTCTACGAGCAGTACGTC.